This TCR beta chain comes out of a study of naive and memory T cell subsets. TCR cDNA received a 3' ligated oligonucleotide that carried a UMI. The germline V and J ends were trimmed by 0 bases and 8 bases, with 13 bases remaining between them. CDR1 and CDR2 from the germline V gene are DFQATT and SNEGSKA (reference sequence). The CDR3 is made up of 14 amino acids. Study-wide points: This RNA-based method may be sensitive to activation-related transcript changes.

Many counts were recorded for this clonotype. No antigen is known for it. Four PCR rounds used nested alpha and beta constant region primers plus the SP2 primer. Via MiXCR, TCRdb re-called the 5' RACE reads, giving one row per CDR3 protein. In the table there are about 32,000 distinct CDR3 sequences, 15% to 20% of which are singletons. The chain couples TRBV20-1 to TRBJ1-4; D is undetermined. The TCR originated in a female donor in good health. The CDR3 sequence is CSAREGGRNEKLFF. CDR3 sequence (DNA): TGCAGTGCTAGAGAGGGAGGGAGGAACGAAAAACTGTTTTTT.